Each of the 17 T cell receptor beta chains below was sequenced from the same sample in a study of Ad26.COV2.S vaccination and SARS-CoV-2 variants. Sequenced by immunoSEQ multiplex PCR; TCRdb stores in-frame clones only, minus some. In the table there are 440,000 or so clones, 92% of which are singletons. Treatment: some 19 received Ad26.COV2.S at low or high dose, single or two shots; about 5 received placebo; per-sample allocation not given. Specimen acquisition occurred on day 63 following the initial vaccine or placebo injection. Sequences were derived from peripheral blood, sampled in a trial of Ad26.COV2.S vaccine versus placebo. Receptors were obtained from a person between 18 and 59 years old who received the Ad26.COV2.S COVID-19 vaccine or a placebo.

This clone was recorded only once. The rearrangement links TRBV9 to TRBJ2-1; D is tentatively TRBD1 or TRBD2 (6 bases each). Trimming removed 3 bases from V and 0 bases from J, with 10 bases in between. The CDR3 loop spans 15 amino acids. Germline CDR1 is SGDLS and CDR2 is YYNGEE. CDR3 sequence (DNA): TGTGCCAGCAGCGAAGGGGGGAGCTCCTACAATGAGCAGTTCTTC. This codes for CASSEGGSSYNEQFF.

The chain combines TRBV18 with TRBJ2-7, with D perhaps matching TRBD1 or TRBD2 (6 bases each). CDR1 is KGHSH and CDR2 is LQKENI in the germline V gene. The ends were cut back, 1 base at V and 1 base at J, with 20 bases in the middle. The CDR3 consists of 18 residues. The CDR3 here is CASSPLLTGLKRSYEQYF. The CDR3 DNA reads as TGTGCCAGCTCACCACTTTTGACAGGACTAAAAAGATCCTACGAGCAGTACTTC.

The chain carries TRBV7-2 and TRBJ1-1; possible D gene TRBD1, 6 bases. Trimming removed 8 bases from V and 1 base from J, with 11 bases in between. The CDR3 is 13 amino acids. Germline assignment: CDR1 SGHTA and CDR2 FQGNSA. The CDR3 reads CASAEGQNTEAFF. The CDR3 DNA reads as TGTGCCAGCGCAGAGGGACAGAACACTGAAGCTTTCTTT. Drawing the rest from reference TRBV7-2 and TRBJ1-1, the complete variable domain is GAGVSQSPSNKVTEKGKDVELRCDPISGHTALYWYRQSLGQGLEFLIYFQGNSAPDKSGLPSDRFSAERTGGSVSTLTIQRTQQEDSAVYLCASAEGQNTEAFFGQGTRLTVV.

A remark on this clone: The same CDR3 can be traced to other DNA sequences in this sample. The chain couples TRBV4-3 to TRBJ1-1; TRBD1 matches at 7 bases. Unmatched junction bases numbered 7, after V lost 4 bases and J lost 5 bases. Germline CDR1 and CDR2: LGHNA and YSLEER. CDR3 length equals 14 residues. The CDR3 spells CASSLRTGGTEAFF. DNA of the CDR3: TGCGCCAGCAGCCTCCGGACAGGTGGTACTGAAGCTTTCTTT.

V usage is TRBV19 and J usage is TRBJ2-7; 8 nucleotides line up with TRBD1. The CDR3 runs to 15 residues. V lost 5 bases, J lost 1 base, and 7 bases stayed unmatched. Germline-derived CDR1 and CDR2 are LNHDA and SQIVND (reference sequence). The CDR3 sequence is CASSVAGTGSYEQYF. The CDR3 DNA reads TGTGCCAGTAGTGTCGCCGGGACAGGATCCTACGAGCAGTACTTC.

CDR3 region: CASSQDSEKLFF. In nucleotides, the CDR3 is TGTGCCAGCAGCCAAGATTCCGAAAAACTGTTTTTT. The chain uses TRBV3-1 (or the pseudogene TRBV3-2) and TRBJ1-4, with D uncertain. CDR1 and CDR2 (germline): LGHDT, YNNKEL (reference sequence). This CDR3 has 12 amino acids. V dropped 0 bases and J dropped 8 bases, with 4 bases sitting between them.

The CDR3 here is CASSQKGDPLFNSPLHF. CDR3 nucleotide sequence: TGTGCCAGCAGCCAAAAGGGGGACCCACTGTTTAATTCACCCCTCCACTTT. The gene calls are TRBV5-5 and TRBJ1-6; tentatively, D is TRBD1 (6 bases). V was shortened by 4 bases and J by 6 bases, with 20 bases between the two germline ends. Germline loops: CDR1 SGHKS, CDR2 YYEKEE (reference sequence). CDR3 length: 17 amino acids.

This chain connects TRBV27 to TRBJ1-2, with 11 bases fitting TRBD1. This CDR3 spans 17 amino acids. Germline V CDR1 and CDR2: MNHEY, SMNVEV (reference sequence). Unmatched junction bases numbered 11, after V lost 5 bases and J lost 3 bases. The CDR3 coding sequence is TGTGCCAGCAGTCCCCGGACAGGGGGCTCTCTGTACTATGGCTACACCTTC. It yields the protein CASSPRTGGSLYYGYTF.

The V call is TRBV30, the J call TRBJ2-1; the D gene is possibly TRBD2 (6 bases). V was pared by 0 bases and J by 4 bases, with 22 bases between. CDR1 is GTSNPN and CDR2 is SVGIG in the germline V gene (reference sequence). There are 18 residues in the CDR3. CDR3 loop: CAWSVFQLGRKVYNEQFF. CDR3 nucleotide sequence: TGTGCCTGGAGTGTATTCCAGTTAGGGAGGAAGGTATACAATGAGCAGTTCTTC.

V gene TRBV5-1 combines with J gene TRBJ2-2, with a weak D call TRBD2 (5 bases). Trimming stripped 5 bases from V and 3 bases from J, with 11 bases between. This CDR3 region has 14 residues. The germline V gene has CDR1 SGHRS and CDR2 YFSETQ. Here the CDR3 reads CASRIATYTGELFF. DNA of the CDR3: TGCGCCAGCAGGATAGCGACCTACACCGGGGAGCTGTTTTTT.

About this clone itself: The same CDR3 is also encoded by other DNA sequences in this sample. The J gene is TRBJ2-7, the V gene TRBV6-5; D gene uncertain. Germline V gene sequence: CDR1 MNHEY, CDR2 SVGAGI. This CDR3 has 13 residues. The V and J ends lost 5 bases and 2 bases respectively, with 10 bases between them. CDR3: CASSRTETYEQYF. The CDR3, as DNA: TGTGCCAGCAGTCGGACCGAGACCTACGAGCAGTACTTC.

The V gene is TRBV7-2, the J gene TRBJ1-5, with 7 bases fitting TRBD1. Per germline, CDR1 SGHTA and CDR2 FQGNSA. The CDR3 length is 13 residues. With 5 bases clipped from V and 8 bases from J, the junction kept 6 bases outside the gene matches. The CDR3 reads CASSLDRLKPQHF. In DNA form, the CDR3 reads TGTGCCAGCAGCCTGGACAGGCTAAAGCCCCAGCATTTT.

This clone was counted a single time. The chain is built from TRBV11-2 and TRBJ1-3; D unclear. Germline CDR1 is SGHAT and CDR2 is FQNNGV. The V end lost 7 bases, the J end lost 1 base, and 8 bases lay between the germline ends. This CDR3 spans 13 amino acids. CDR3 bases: TGTGCCAGCACTATTTATTCTGGAAACACCATATATTTT. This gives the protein CASTIYSGNTIYF. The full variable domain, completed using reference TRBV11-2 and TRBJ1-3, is EAGVAQSPRYKIIEKRQSVAFWCNPISGHATLYWYQQILGQGPKLLIQFQNNGVVDDSQLPKDRFSAERLKGVDSTLKIQPAKLEDSAVYLCASTIYSGNTIYFGEGSWLTVV.

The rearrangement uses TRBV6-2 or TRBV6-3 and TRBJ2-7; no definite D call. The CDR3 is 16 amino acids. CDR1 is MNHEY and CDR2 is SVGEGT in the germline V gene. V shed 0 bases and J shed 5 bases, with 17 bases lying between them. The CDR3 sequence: CASSYSTVILVDEQYF. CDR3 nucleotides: TGTGCCAGCAGTTACTCCACAGTGATCTTGGTAGACGAGCAGTACTTC.

The CDR3 spells CASSPRQGMGQETQYF. The CDR3 DNA reads as TGTGCCAGCAGCCCCCGACAGGGGATGGGCCAAGAGACCCAGTACTTC. J is TRBJ2-5 and V is TRBV3-1 (or the pseudogene TRBV3-2), with TRBD1 matching over 8 bases. J lost 1 base, V lost 4 bases, and 8 bases had no gene match. This CDR3 is 16 amino acids long. The germline V gene encodes CDR1 LGHDT and CDR2 YNNKEL (reference sequence).

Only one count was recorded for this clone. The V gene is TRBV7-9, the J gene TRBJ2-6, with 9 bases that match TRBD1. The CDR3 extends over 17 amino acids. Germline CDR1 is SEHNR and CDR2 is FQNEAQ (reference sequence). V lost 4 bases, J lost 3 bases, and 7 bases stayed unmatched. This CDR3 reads CASSSNYRGHGANVLTF. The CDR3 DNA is TGTGCCAGCAGCTCTAATTACAGGGGGCATGGGGCCAACGTCCTGACTTTC.

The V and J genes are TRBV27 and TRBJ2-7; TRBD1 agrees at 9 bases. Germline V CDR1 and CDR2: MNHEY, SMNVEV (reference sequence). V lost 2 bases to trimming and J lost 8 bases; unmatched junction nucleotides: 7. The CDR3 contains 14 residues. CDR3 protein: CASSLMRDRAKQYF. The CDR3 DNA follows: TGTGCCAGCAGTTTAATGAGGGACAGGGCCAAGCAGTACTTC.